Included here is one TCR beta chain sequence, with context. Its antigen is as yet unknown. These data are taken from a study of cytomegalovirus exposure and HLA in healthy donors. The study, taken as a whole, reports: Only CMV serostatus was available as immune exposure information. Productive rates of about 87% or about 30% were seen for most TCR beta V segments in an earlier analysis. Per a later analysis, HLA-associated TCR beta chains showed more clonal expansion than other, equally common TCR beta chains.

Looked up from germline, CDR1 is SGHRS and CDR2 is YFSETQ. The CDR3 totals 13 residues. The V gene lost 0 bases and the J gene lost 11 bases, with 14 bases spanning the gap. The PCR had 60 Vbeta and 13 Jbeta primers. Data came from immunoSEQ multiplex PCR; TCRdb stores just in-frame clones and leaves some out. Of 100,000 or so clones in the sample, about 81% were seen once. Sequencing was performed on PBMCs. This sequence joins TRBV5-1 and TRBJ1-1; weak D call: TRBD1 (5 bases). This clonotype was obtained from a man between 25 and 39 years old in good health and CMV-seronegative. DNA for the CDR3: TGCGCCAGCAGCTTGGGTACAGGCGAGAGGGCTTTCTTT. Its protein is CASSLGTGERAFF.